This T cell receptor beta chain was found in a study of graft-versus-host responses after intestinal transplantation. This table comes from immunoSEQ multiplex PCR, and its TCRdb copy is limited to in-frame clones, with some not included. Of over 55,000 clones listed, nearly 85% are singletons. Findings of the study overall: Detected in recipient marrow were GvH clones, some of which were first observed in ileum or blood.

In the case of this clone: Antigen: not known.

Germline CDR1 is SGDLS and CDR2 is YYNGEE. This CDR3 region has 14 residues. Deletions cut 3 bases from V and 4 bases from J, with 13 bases between. This chain connects TRBV9 to TRBJ1-1; D is unresolved. The receptor comes from a human donor who was the organ donor for an intestinal transplant. This specimen was unstimulated CD4+ T cells sorted from spleen or lymph node cells, taken before transplant. CDR3 nucleotides: TGTGCCAGCAGCGAGCGGGCCTCCCCCACTGAAGCTTTCTTT. It codes for CASSERASPTEAFF. Full variable domain (rest looked up from reference TRBV9 and TRBJ1-1): DSGVTQTPKHLITATGQRVTLRCSPRSGDLSVYWYQQSLDQGLQFLIQYYNGEERAKGNILERFSAQQFPDLHSELNLSSLELGDSALYFCASSERASPTEAFFGQGTRLTVV.